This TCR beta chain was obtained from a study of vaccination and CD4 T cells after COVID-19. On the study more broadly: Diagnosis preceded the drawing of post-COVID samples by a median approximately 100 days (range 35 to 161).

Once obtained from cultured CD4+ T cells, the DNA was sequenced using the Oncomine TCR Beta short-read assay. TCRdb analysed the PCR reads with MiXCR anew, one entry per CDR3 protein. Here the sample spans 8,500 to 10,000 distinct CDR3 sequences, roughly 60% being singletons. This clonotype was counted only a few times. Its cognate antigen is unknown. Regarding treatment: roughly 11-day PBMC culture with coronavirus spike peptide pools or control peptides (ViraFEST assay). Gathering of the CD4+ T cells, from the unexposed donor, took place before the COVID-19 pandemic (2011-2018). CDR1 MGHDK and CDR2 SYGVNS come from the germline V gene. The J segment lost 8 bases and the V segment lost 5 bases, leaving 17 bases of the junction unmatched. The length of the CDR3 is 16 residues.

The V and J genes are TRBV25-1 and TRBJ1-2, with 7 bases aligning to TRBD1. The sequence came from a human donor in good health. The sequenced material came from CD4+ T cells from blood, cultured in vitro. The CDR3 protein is CASSPGDSFFPGGYTF. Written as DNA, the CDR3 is TGTGCCAGCAGTCCAGGGGACAGCTTCTTCCCGGGCGGCTACACCTTC.